The text below deals with one TCR beta chain. Its antigen is unidentified. The same CDR3 can be traced to other DNA sequences in this sample. The sample is drawn from a study of STAT5B mutations in CD4+ large granular lymphocyte leukemia. Study-wide results and caveats: Compared with healthy controls (2/35), patient top clones favored TRBV06 (8/27). Patient CD4-sorted repertoires looked more clonal than healthy CD4+ repertoires, even without putative leukemic clones.

The CDR3 totals 15 residues. With 4 bases clipped from V and 5 bases from J, the junction kept 3 bases outside the gene matches. Per the germline V gene, CDR1 is SGHRS and CDR2 is YFSETQ. Original data processing: Lowest detectable productive clonotype frequency was 2.59 x 10-5. The repertoire was sequenced with immunoSEQ multiplex PCR; TCRdb's copy has only in-frame clones and lacks some. The V and J calls and clone size come from that table; D and trimming were worked out from the DNA. The data show about 48,000 clones, around 70% seen once. Buffy coats from healthy blood donors served as controls. The sequence came from a human donor in good health. The genes are TRBV5-1 and TRBJ2-1; TRBD2 aligns across 13 bases. Material for sequencing was CD4+ T cells from blood buffy coats. DNA for the CDR3: TGCGCCAGCAGCCTAGGGACTAGCGGGAACAATGAGCAGTTCTTC. Its translation is CASSLGTSGNNEQFF.